Given below is one T cell receptor (beta chain) in context. This CDR3 contains 15 residues. In germline, CDR1 is MNHEY, CDR2 SVGAGI. The trim removed 5 bases at V and 5 bases at J, leaving 9 bases unmatched. Per the authors' pipeline: Amplification of reference gene primers provided the estimated nucleated cell counts. The table came from immunoSEQ multiplex PCR; TCRdb's copy has only in-frame clones and leaves some out. The DNA gave D and trimming, while V, J and clone size come from that table. This table holds roughly 87,000 clones, around 86% found once. This record comes from a study of blood T cell repertoires in COVID-19. Study information: Whether acute or convalescent, the COVID-19 samples came from the United States, Italy and Spain.

This clonotype was sampled from a human donor in a cohort sampled during active COVID-19. This chain links TRBV6-5 with TRBJ1-1; 9 positions agree with TRBD1. Sample: peripheral blood. This CDR3 is CASSTFTGGGTEAFF. The CDR3 DNA sequence: TGTGCCAGCAGTACCTTTACAGGGGGCGGGACTGAAGCTTTCTTT.